The T cell receptor beta chain described here comes from a study of Tregs in tolerant kidney transplant recipients. Study-wide findings and caveats: The most relevant donor-specific Treg TCRbeta repertoire apparently came from expansion with activated donor B cells. Findings come from small patient numbers and require larger validation.

The repertoire was sequenced with immunoSEQ multiplex PCR; TCRdb's copy has only in-frame clones and lacks some. The sample contains about 240,000 clones, about 86% of which appear only once. The ends lost 5 bases at V and 5 bases at J; junction bases unmatched: 2. The CDR3 is 13 amino acids. Looked up from germline, CDR1 is SGHRS and CDR2 is YFSETQ. As regards this clone: The antigen is not known.

Thawed PBMCs were FACS-sorted into unstimulated CD4+CD25+CD127- regulatory T cells, CD4+CD25- non-regulatory cells, CD4 and CD8 cells. The genes are TRBV5-1 and TRBJ2-3; 10 nucleotides line up with TRBD2. The sequencing input was CD4+ T cells from blood. This clonotype originated in a human donor in good health. In nucleotides, the CDR3 is TGCGCCAGCAGGTCTAGCGGGAGAGATACGCAGTATTTT. Protein: CASRSSGRDTQYF.